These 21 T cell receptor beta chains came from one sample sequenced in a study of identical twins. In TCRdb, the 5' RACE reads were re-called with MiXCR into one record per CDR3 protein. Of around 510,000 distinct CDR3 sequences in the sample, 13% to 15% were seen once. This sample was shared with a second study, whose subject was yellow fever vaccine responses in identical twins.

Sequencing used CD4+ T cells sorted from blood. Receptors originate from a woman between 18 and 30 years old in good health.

CDR3 sequence (DNA): TGTGCCAGCAGTTTGATACGGGGGGGACAAGAGACCCAGTACTTC. Protein sequence: CASSLIRGGQETQYF. The chain carries TRBV12-3 or TRBV12-4 and TRBJ2-5; 8 nucleotides align to TRBD2. The CDR3 is 15 residues long. The V and J ends lost 3 bases and 2 bases, in that order; junction bases with no gene match: 5.

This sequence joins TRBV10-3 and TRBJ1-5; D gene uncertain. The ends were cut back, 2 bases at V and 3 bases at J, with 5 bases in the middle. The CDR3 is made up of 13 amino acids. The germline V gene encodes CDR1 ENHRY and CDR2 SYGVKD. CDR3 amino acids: CAISEGPNQPQHF. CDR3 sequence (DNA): TGTGCCATCAGTGAGGGACCCAATCAGCCCCAGCATTTT.

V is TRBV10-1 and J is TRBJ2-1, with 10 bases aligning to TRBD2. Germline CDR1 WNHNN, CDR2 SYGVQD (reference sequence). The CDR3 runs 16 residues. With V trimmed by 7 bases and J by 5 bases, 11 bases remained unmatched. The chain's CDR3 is CASILAGDLHDNEQFF. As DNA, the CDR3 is TGCGCCAGCATTCTAGCGGGAGACCTACATGACAATGAGCAGTTCTTC.

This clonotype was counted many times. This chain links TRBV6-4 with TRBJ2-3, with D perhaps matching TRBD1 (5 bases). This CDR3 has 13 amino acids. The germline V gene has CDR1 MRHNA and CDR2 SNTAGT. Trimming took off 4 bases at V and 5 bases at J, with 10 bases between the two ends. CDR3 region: CASSGNRQDTQYF. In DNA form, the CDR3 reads TGTGCCAGCAGTGGTAACAGGCAAGATACGCAGTATTTT.

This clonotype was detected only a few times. The CDR3, as DNA: TGCGCCAGCAGCTTGGAGAACGCCGTCCACGAGCAGTACTTC. Residues: CASSLENAVHEQYF. The chain has TRBV5-1 and TRBJ2-7; D unresolved. V lost 0 bases, J lost 5 bases, and 12 bases lay in between. This CDR3 contains 14 residues. Germline values: CDR1 SGHRS, CDR2 YFSETQ.

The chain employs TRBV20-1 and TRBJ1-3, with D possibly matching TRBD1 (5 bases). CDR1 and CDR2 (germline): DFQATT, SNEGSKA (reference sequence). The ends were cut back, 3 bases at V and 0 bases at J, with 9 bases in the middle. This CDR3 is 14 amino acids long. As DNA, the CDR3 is TGCAGTGCTAGGAGGGACCCCTCTGGAAACACCATATATTTT. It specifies CSARRDPSGNTIYF.

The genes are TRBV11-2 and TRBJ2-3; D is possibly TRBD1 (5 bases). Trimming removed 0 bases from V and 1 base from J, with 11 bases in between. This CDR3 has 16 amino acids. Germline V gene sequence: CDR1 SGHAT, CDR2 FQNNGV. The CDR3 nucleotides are TGTGCCAGCAGCTTAGATCTTGGGGCAGGCACAGATACGCAGTATTTT. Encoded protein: CASSLDLGAGTDTQYF.

The CDR3 DNA sequence: TGCGCCAGCAGTCATGGCGCCAGGGGGCTTGCCGGGGAGCTGTTTTTT. It translates to CASSHGARGLAGELFF. This chain connects TRBV23-1 to TRBJ2-2, with 8 bases matching TRBD1. TRBV23-1 is an ORF, and what it does is uncertain. The V and J ends lost 3 bases and 6 bases, in that order; junction bases with no gene match: 9. This CDR3 comprises 16 residues.

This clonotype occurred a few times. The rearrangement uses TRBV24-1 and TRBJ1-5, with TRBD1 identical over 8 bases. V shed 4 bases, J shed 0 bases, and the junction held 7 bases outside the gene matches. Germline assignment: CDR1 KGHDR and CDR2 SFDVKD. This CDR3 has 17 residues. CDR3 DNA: TGTGCCACCAGTGACAAGCAGGGGGCTGGTAGCAATCAGCCCCAGCATTTT. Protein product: CATSDKQGAGSNQPQHF.

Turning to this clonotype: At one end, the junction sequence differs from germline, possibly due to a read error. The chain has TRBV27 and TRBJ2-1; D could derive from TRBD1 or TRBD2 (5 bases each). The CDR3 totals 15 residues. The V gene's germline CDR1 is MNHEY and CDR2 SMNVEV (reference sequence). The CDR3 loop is CASNLGSGAIGEQFF. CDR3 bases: TGTGCCAGCAATTTAGGGAGTGGGGCTATAGGTGAGCAGTTCTTC.

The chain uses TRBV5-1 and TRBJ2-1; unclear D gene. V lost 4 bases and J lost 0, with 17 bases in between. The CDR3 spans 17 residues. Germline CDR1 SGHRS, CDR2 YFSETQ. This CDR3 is CASSTLGRINSYNEQFF. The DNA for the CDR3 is TGCGCCAGCAGCACCCTCGGCAGGATCAACTCCTACAATGAGCAGTTCTTC.

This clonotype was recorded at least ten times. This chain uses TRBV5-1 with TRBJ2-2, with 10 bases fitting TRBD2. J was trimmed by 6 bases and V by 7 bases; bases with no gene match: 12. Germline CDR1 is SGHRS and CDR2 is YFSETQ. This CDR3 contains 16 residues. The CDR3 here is CASGNSPSGGAGELFF. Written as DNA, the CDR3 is TGCGCCAGCGGCAACAGTCCGAGCGGGGGGGCCGGGGAGCTGTTTTTT. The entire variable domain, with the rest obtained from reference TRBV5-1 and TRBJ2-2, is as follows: KAGVTQTPRYLIKTRGQQVTLSCSPISGHRSVSWYQQTPGQGLQFLFEYFSETQRNKGNFPGRFSGRQFSNSRSEMNVSTLELGDSALYLCASGNSPSGGAGELFFGEGSRLTVL.

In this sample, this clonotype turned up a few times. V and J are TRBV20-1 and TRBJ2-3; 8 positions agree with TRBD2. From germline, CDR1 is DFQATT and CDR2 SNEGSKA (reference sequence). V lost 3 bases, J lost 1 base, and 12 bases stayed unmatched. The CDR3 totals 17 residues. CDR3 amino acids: CSARPSRAGVGTDTQYF. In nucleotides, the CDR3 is TGCAGTGCTAGGCCCTCTAGAGCGGGAGTCGGCACAGATACGCAGTATTTT.

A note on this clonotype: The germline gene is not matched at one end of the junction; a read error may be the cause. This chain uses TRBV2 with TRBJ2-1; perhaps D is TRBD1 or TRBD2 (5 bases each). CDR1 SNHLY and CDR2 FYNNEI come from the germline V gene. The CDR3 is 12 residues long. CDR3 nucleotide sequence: TGTGCCAGCAGGGAAGGAAGGACTGGGGGGTTCTTC. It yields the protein CASREGRTGGFF.

The chain's CDR3 is CASSTQGASSYNEQFF. DNA for the CDR3: TGTGCCAGCAGCACACAGGGGGCTAGCTCCTACAATGAGCAGTTCTTC. This chain links TRBV7-2 with TRBJ2-1; 9 nucleotides agree with TRBD1. CDR3 size: 16 residues. Looked up from germline, CDR1 is SGHTA and CDR2 is FQGNSA. Losses at the gene ends were 5 bases for V and 0 bases for J; bases not matched to a gene: 5.

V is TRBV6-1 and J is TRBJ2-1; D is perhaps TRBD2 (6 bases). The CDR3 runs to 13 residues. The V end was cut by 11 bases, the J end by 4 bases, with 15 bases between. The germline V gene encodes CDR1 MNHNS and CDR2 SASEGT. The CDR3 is CAVHPRGYNEQFF. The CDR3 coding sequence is TGTGCCGTCCACCCCCGGGGGTACAATGAGCAGTTCTTC.

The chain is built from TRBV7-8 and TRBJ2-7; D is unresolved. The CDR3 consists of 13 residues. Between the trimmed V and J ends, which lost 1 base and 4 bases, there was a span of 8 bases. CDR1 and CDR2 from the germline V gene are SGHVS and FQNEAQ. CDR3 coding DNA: TGTGCCAGCAGCTTAGACAGTCAATACGAGCAGTACTTC. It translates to CASSLDSQYEQYF.

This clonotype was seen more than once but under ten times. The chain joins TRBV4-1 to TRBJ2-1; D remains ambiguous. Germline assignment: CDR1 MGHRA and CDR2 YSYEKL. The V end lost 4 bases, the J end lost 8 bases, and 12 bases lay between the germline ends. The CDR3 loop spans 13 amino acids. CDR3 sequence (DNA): TGCGCCAGCAGCCTCCAAATAAGGGATGAGCAGTTCTTC. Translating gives CASSLQIRDEQFF.

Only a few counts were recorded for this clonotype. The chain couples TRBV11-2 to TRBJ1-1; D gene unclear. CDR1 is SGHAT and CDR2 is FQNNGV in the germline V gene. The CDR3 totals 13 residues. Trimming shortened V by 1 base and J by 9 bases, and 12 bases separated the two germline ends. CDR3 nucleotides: TGTGCCAGCAGCTTAGGAGGCAGAGACCAAGCTTTCTTT. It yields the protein CASSLGGRDQAFF. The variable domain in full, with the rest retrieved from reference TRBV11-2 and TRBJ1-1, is EAGVAQSPRYKIIEKRQSVAFWCNPISGHATLYWYQQILGQGPKLLIQFQNNGVVDDSQLPKDRFSAERLKGVDSTLKIQPAKLEDSAVYLCASSLGGRDQAFFGQGTRLTVV.

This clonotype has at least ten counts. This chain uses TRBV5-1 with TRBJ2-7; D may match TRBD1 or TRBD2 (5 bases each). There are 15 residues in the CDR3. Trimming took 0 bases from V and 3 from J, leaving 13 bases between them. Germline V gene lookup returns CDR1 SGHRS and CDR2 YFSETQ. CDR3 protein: CASSLAGTAYYEQYF. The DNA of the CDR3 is TGCGCCAGCAGCTTGGCCGGGACGGCTTACTACGAGCAGTACTTC.

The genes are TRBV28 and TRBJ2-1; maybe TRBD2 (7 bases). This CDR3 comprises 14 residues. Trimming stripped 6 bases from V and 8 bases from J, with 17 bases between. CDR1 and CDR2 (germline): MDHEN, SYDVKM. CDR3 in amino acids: CASRSSGGLHEQFF. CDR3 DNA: TGTGCCAGCAGATCCTCGGGGGGCCTTCATGAGCAGTTCTTC.